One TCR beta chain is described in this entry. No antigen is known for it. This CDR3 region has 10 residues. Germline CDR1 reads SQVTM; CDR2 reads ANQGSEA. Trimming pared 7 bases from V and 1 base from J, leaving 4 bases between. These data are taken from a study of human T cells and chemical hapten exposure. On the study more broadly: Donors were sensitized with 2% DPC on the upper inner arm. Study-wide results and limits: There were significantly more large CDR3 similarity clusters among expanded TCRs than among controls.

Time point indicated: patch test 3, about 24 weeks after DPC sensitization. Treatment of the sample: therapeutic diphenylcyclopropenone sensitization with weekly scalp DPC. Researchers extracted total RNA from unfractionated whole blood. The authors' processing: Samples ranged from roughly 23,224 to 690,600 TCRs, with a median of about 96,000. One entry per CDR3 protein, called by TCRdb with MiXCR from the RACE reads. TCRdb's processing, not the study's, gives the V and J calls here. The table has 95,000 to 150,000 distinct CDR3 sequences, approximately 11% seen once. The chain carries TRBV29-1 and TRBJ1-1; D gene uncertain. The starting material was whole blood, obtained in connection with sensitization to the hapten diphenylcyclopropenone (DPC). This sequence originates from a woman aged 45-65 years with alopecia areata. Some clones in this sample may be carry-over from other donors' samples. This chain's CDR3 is CSAKNTEAFF. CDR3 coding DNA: TGCAGCGCCAAGAACACTGAAGCTTTCTTT. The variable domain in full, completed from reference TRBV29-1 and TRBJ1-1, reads SAVISQKPSRDICQRGTSLTIQCQVDSQVTMMFWYRQQPGQSLTLIATANQGSEATYESGFVIDKFPISRPNLTFSTLTVSNMSPEDSSIYLCSAKNTEAFFGQGTRLTVV.